The rows below give T cell receptor beta chains drawn from one sample of a study of PD-L1 blockade in urothelial cancer. The protocol was immunoSEQ multiplex PCR, while the TCRdb copy is restricted to in-frame clones and leaves out a portion. Of about 51,000 clones listed, 85% to 90% are singletons. The sequencing here drew on PBMCs, taken around atezolizumab (anti-PD-L1) treatment. The receptor set was obtained from a man in his fifties or sixties with urothelial cancer. CDR3s include the opening cysteine and the closing phenylalanine or tryptophan. A D gene is named only where the DNA matches it firmly. Some rows mark clone size as missing; the rest say once, few, many or name a class of expanded clone.

TRBV7-9	NA	NA	TRBJ2-7	CASSRGNVPNEQYF	TGTGCCAGCAGCCGAGGGAACGTGCCTAACGAGCAGTACTTC
TRBV7-2	NA	TRBD2	TRBJ2-5	CASSLAGTSGRAQYF	TGTGCCAGCAGCTTAGCGGGGACTAGCGGGAGGGCCCAGTACTTC
TRBV5-1	NA	TRBD1	TRBJ2-7	CASRSGQGPSYEQYF	TGCGCCAGCAGGTCGGGACAGGGGCCTTCCTACGAGCAGTACTTC
TRBV14	NA	NA	TRBJ2-7	CASSQAGSLFYEQYF	TGTGCCAGCAGCCAAGCCGGGTCTCTCTTCTACGAGCAGTACTTC
TRBV25-1	NA	TRBD1	TRBJ1-1	CASSETGFMGGTEAFF	TGTGCCAGCAGTGAGACAGGGTTTATGGGGGGAACCGAGGCTTTCTTT
TRBV28	NA	TRBD1	TRBJ1-2	CASFPLGAGSQQGGYTF	TGTGCCAGCTTCCCGCTCGGGGCAGGTTCACAACAGGGGGGCTACACCTTC
TRBV10-3	NA	TRBD1	TRBJ2-1	CAISDGSQGVRNEQFF	TGTGCCATCAGTGACGGTTCGCAGGGGGTACGGAATGAGCAGTTCTTC
TRBV5-6	NA	TRBD2	TRBJ2-5	CASSLPGGIIMTQYF	TGTGCCAGCAGCTTGCCGGGAGGGATAATTATGACCCAGTACTTC
TRBV2	NA	NA	TRBJ2-1	CASSEFGLASAYNEQFF	TGTGCCAGCAGTGAATTCGGGCTAGCGTCAGCCTACAATGAGCAGTTCTTC
TRBV27	NA	TRBD1	TRBJ1-5	CASNPSGQGARQPQHF	TGTGCCAGCAACCCTTCGGGACAGGGGGCACGGCAGCCCCAGCATTTT
TRBV2	NA	TRBD2	TRBJ2-2	CASKPRGGTGELFF	TGTGCCAGCAAGCCCCGGGGAGGGACCGGGGAGCTGTTTTTT
TRBV5-4	NA	TRBD1	TRBJ1-6	CASSLGDRAGSPLHF	TGTGCCAGCAGCTTAGGGGACAGGGCGGGTTCACCCCTCCACTTT
TRBV6-5	NA	TRBD1	TRBJ1-1	CASRVDRGNTEAFF	TGTGCCAGCCGTGTGGACAGGGGGAACACTGAAGCTTTCTTT
TRBV5-1	NA	NA	TRBJ2-7	CASSLEWSSSYEQYF	TGCGCCAGCAGCTTGGAATGGTCGAGCTCCTACGAGCAGTACTTC
TRBV29-1	NA	NA	TRBJ1-2	CSVQGTDGYTF	TGCAGCGTTCAGGGTACGGATGGCTACACCTTC
TRBV6-1	NA	NA	TRBJ2-7	CASSEARLRDISYEQYF	TGTGCCAGCAGTGAAGCCAGGCTGAGGGATATCTCCTACGAGCAGTACTTC
TRBV5-8	NA	TRBD1	TRBJ1-1	CASSATGGTEAFF	TGTGCCAGCAGCGCGACAGGGGGCACTGAAGCTTTCTTT
TRBV5-1	once	NA	TRBJ1-2	CASSPGGQGYGYTF	TGCGCCAGCAGCCCGGGGGGGCAGGGATATGGCTACACCTTC
TRBV7-8	NA	TRBD1	TRBJ2-7	CASSSAGQGTEQYF	TGTGCCAGCAGCTCCGCGGGACAGGGGACGGAGCAGTACTTC
TRBV4-3	NA	NA	TRBJ1-5	CASSQDPQSNQPQHF	TGCGCCAGCAGCCAAGACCCCCAAAGCAATCAGCCCCAGCATTTT
TRBV7-2	once	NA	TRBJ2-1	CASSLDAGEQFF	TGTGCCAGCAGCTTAGATGCGGGAGAGCAGTTCTTC
TRBV4-1	NA	NA	TRBJ1-2	CASSQGPEGYTF	TGCGCCAGCAGCCAAGGGCCGGAGGGCTACACCTTC
TRBV19	NA	NA	TRBJ2-7	CASSLQATSSYEQYF	TGTGCCAGTAGTTTACAGGCTACATCGTCCTACGAGCAGTACTTC
TRBV4-1	NA	NA	TRBJ1-5	CASSQDPQGAWNQPQHF	TGCGCCAGCAGCCAAGATCCGCAAGGGGCGTGGAATCAGCCCCAGCATTTT
TRBV19	NA	TRBD1	TRBJ1-4	CASSRTGTGVEKLFF	TGTGCCAGTAGTCGAACCGGGACAGGGGTCGAAAAACTGTTTTTT
TRBV7-6	NA	TRBD2	TRBJ2-7	CASSLGVAGGPDEQYF	TGTGCCAGCAGCTTAGGGGTAGCGGGGGGGCCCGACGAGCAGTACTTC
TRBV7-8	NA	NA	TRBJ2-1	CASSLAWTTNEQFF	TGTGCCAGCAGCTTAGCATGGACTACCAATGAGCAGTTCTTC
TRBV18	NA	TRBD2	TRBJ2-1	CASSPTSGGANEQFF	TGTGCCAGCTCACCCACTAGCGGGGGGGCCAATGAGCAGTTCTTC
TRBV4-3	NA	NA	TRBJ2-3	CASSQEENDTQYF	TGCGCCAGCAGCCAAGAGGAGAACGATACGCAGTATTTT